This T cell receptor beta chain came from a study of CD8+CD57+ T cells in acquired aplastic anemia. About the research overall: Sorted CD4+ and CD8+ cells gave an average of approximately 3 ug of DNA.

By flow cytometry, patients selected for sequencing had shown an expansion of CD8+CD57+ cells. Blood sampling was performed on the patients, and none of them had received therapy by then. Genomic DNA, the template, was used for profiling of the TCR beta VDJ and CDR3. TCRdb reanalysed the reads using MiXCR and keeps one entry per CDR3 protein. The sample holds hundreds of thousands of distinct CDR3 sequences, about a third seen once. Sample: sorted CD4+, CD8+, or CD8+CD57+ T cells (not recorded which) from PBMCs. The sequence was collected from a human donor with aplastic anemia.

This chain's CDR3 is CSASPPVGAGRDTQYF. CDR3 bases: TGCAGTGCTAGTCCTCCGGTTGGAGCGGGGAGAGATACGCAGTATTTT. The chain is built from TRBV20-1 and TRBJ2-3, with 7 positions matching TRBD2. V trimming: 3 bases; J trimming: 5 bases; junction bases outside the gene matches: 14. CDR1 DFQATT and CDR2 SNEGSKA come from the germline V gene (reference sequence). This CDR3 comprises 16 residues.